The 29 T cell receptor beta chains below come from one sample, sequenced in a study of blood T cell repertoires in COVID-19. Clones were read by immunoSEQ multiplex PCR, and TCRdb kept only the in-frame ones, dropping some. The sample holds 200,000 to 250,000 clones, 83% seen once. The sequencing sample was made of peripheral blood. The receptor source for this set is a woman aged 30 to 39 with COVID-19, enrolled during active disease.

The V gene is TRBV27, the J gene TRBJ2-3, with a possible D match to TRBD2 (6 bases). The V gene lost 3 bases and the J gene lost 0 bases, with 13 bases spanning the gap. Germline V gene lookup returns CDR1 MNHEY and CDR2 SMNVEV (reference sequence). The CDR3 contains 16 residues. This CDR3 reads CASSFTLSGSTDTQYF. As DNA, the CDR3 is TGTGCCAGCAGTTTTACCCTAAGCGGGAGCACAGATACGCAGTATTTT.

This chain connects TRBV15 to TRBJ2-1, with 16 bases aligning to TRBD2. The V gene end was trimmed by 2 bases and the J gene end by 7 bases; junction bases not matched to a gene: 8. CDR1 LNHNV and CDR2 YYDKDF come from the germline V gene (reference sequence). The length of the CDR3 is 18 residues. CDR3 residues: CATSRPPGTSGGANEQFF. CDR3 DNA sequence: TGTGCCACCAGCAGACCTCCGGGGACTAGCGGGGGGGCAAATGAGCAGTTCTTC.

The CDR3 DNA reads as TGCGCCAGCAGCTTGAGGCAGGGCGGGGACACTGAAGCTTTCTTT. Its protein product is CASSLRQGGDTEAFF. The V and J genes are TRBV5-1 and TRBJ1-1; TRBD1 might be the D (5 bases). Germline V gives CDR1 SGHRS, CDR2 YFSETQ. The CDR3 runs 15 residues. V was shortened by 1 base and J by 3 bases, with 13 bases between the two germline ends.

This clone was seen a few times. The CDR3 DNA reads as TGTGCCAGCTCATTGCAGGGTGCAGGCACTGAAGCTTTCTTT. Residues: CASSLQGAGTEAFF. The chain links TRBV18 to TRBJ1-1, with a possible D match to TRBD1 (5 bases). The CDR3 is 14 residues long. Germline lookup yields CDR1 KGHSH and CDR2 LQKENI. V was shortened by 5 bases and J by 4 bases, with 14 bases between the two germline ends.

The chain uses TRBV30 and TRBJ2-7, with 8 bases aligning to TRBD2. Looked up from germline, CDR1 is GTSNPN and CDR2 is SVGIG (reference sequence). V was clipped by 6 bases and J by 3 bases; unmatched bases: 10. The CDR3 runs to 14 residues. The CDR3 coding sequence is TGTGCCTGTATAAAGGAGGGACTAGTCTACGAGCAGTACTTC. The encoded protein is CACIKEGLVYEQYF.

This rearrangement joins TRBV6-2 or TRBV6-3 to TRBJ2-3; 8 bases are shared with TRBD2. Germline trimming cut 2 bases from V and 0 bases from J; bases unmatched to any gene: 1. This CDR3 is built from 15 residues. Germline V gene lookup returns CDR1 MNHEY and CDR2 SVGEGT. The CDR3 loop reads CASSYGTSSTDTQYF. CDR3 DNA: TGTGCCAGCAGTTACGGGACTAGTAGCACAGATACGCAGTATTTT.

J is TRBJ2-3 and V is TRBV2; D not certain. The germline V gene has CDR1 SNHLY and CDR2 FYNNEI. V was shortened by 6 bases and J by 2 bases, with 3 bases between the two germline ends. This CDR3 has 11 residues. For the CDR3, the DNA is TGTGCCAGCAGGTACACAGATACGCAGTATTTT. This encodes CASRYTDTQYF.

This chain uses TRBV5-5 with TRBJ1-5, with a weak D call TRBD1 (6 bases). V was shortened by 5 bases and J by 3 bases, with 15 bases between the two germline ends. The CDR3 consists of 15 residues. In germline, CDR1 is SGHKS, CDR2 YYEKEE (reference sequence). CDR3 amino acids: CASSYDGGANQPQHF. The DNA for the CDR3 is TGTGCCAGCAGTTATGATGGGGGGGCCAATCAGCCCCAGCATTTT. Filled out from reference TRBV5-5 and TRBJ1-5, the complete variable domain reads DAGVTQSPTHLIKTRGQQVTLRCSPISGHKSVSWYQQVLGQGPQFIFQYYEKEERGRGNFPDRFSARQFPNYSSELNVNALLLGDSALYLCASSYDGGANQPQHFGDGTRLSIL.

This clone has a single count. The J gene is TRBJ2-1, the V gene TRBV7-7; 8 positions agree with TRBD1. Germline lookup yields CDR1 SSHAT and CDR2 FNYEAQ (reference sequence). The CDR3 has 14 amino acids. V shed 2 bases and J 7 bases; nucleotides not matched to a gene: 4. CDR3 loop: CASSLTQGVNEQFF. CDR3 bases: TGTGCCAGCAGCTTAACACAGGGGGTGAATGAGCAGTTCTTC.

This sequence joins TRBV7-9 and TRBJ1-2; the D gene is possibly TRBD1 (6 bases). Germline CDR1 and CDR2: SEHNR and FQNEAQ (reference sequence). The CDR3 length is 13 residues. The DNA for the CDR3 is TGTGCTTCCAGGGGAACTAAGACTTATGGCTACACCTTC. This translates into CASRGTKTYGYTF.

V is TRBV5-1 and J is TRBJ1-4, with D perhaps TRBD1 (6 bases). Germline lookup yields CDR1 SGHRS and CDR2 YFSETQ. The CDR3 extends over 14 amino acids. With 5 bases removed from V and 6 bases from J, the gap between germline ends came to 14 bases. CDR3 region: CASRAGRGDEKLFF. In nucleotides, the CDR3 is TGCGCCAGCAGGGCTGGCAGGGGTGATGAAAAACTGTTTTTT.

This clone was seen a handful of times. V and J are TRBV25-1 and TRBJ1-5; D gene unclear. CDR1 is MGHDK and CDR2 is SYGVNS in the germline V gene. The CDR3 is made up of 11 amino acids. With 5 bases removed from V and 7 bases from J, the gap between germline ends came to 6 bases. DNA of the CDR3: TGTGCCAGCAGTTCACAGCAGCCCCAGCATTTT. This gives the protein CASSSQQPQHF.

The J gene is TRBJ2-1, the V gene TRBV7-9; no clear D gene. V lost 6 bases to trimming and J lost 0 bases, with 6 bases between them. Germline V gives CDR1 SEHNR, CDR2 FQNEAQ (reference sequence). There are 13 residues in the CDR3. CDR3 amino acids: CASSPLSYNEQFF. The CDR3 bases are TGTGCCAGCAGTCCCCTCTCCTACAATGAGCAGTTCTTC.

The chain employs TRBV6-5 and TRBJ1-2, with D possibly matching TRBD1 (6 bases). Germline CDR1 and CDR2: MNHEY and SVGAGI. The CDR3 sequence is 13 residues long. The V gene lost 5 bases and the J gene lost 4 bases, with 11 bases spanning the gap. This CDR3 reads CASSMQGTYGYTF. CDR3 coding DNA: TGTGCCAGCAGTATGCAGGGGACCTATGGCTACACCTTC.

The chain links TRBV30 to TRBJ1-1, with unresolved D. There are 12 residues in the CDR3. The V end lost 1 base, the J end lost 5 bases, and 8 bases lay between the germline ends. CDR1 is GTSNPN, CDR2 SVGIG, per germline (reference sequence). The CDR3 DNA follows: TGTGCCTGGAGTGACCGGGATACTGAAGCTTTCTTT. This translates into CAWSDRDTEAFF.

The chain carries TRBV7-2 and TRBJ1-2; possibly TRBD1 for D (5 bases). Trimming took 5 bases from V and 4 from J, leaving 14 bases between them. Germline CDR1 and CDR2: SGHTA and FQGNSA. The CDR3 spans 14 residues. CDR3 DNA: TGTGCCAGCAGCGTCGATGGGGCCACCTATGGCTACACCTTC. Translation gives CASSVDGATYGYTF.

The chain combines TRBV2 with TRBJ1-1; D gene uncertain. Germline V gene lookup returns CDR1 SNHLY and CDR2 FYNNEI. V was pared by 5 bases and J by 5 bases, with 15 bases between. The CDR3 contains 14 residues. The CDR3 region is CASSLVASRTEAFF. The CDR3 DNA reads TGTGCCAGCAGTCTTGTGGCCTCGAGGACTGAAGCTTTCTTT.

The chain links TRBV25-1 to TRBJ2-5; D is uncertain. Germline assignment: CDR1 MGHDK and CDR2 SYGVNS. Trimming took 0 bases from V and 2 from J, leaving 10 bases between them. CDR3 size: 15 residues. Here the CDR3 reads CASSEYVQSQETQYF. The CDR3 nucleotides read TGTGCCAGCAGTGAATACGTACAGTCTCAAGAGACCCAGTACTTC.

The V gene is TRBV4-1, the J gene TRBJ1-5; D perhaps matches TRBD1 (5 bases). The CDR3 has 15 residues. Germline loops: CDR1 MGHRA, CDR2 YSYEKL. Trimming cost V 0 bases and J 4 bases, with 10 bases left between them. The CDR3 is CASSQEPGLNQPQHF. The CDR3 region has the DNA TGCGCCAGCAGCCAAGAACCAGGGCTAAATCAGCCCCAGCATTTT.

The CDR3 coding sequence is TGTGCCAGCAGTCCCTCTCGTCCCCCTGGAAACACCATATATTTT. Translated, it gives CASSPSRPPGNTIYF. The gene calls are TRBV27 and TRBJ1-3, with D uncertain. Per germline, CDR1 MNHEY and CDR2 SMNVEV (reference sequence). The CDR3 is 15 residues long. Trimming took off 5 bases at V and 2 bases at J, with 13 bases between the two ends.

The chain joins TRBV6-6 to TRBJ2-7; 7 positions match TRBD2. The CDR3 consists of 11 residues. V lost 8 bases, J lost 6 bases, and 4 bases stayed unmatched. Looked up from germline, CDR1 is MNHNY and CDR2 is SVGAGI (reference sequence). CDR3 in DNA: TGTGCCAGCTGGGGGGAGGGCGAGCAGTACTTC. Translation: CASWGEGEQYF.

This sequence joins TRBV7-2 and TRBJ1-4; TRBD1 matches 10 bases. Trimming took 5 bases from V and 7 from J; bases not matched to a gene: 4. The CDR3 length is 14 residues. Germline CDR1 reads SGHTA; CDR2 reads FQGNSA. This chain's CDR3 is CASSLGTGAEKLFF. For the CDR3, the DNA is TGTGCCAGCAGCCTCGGGACAGGGGCTGAAAAACTGTTTTTT.

The chain recombines TRBV7-3 with TRBJ2-5; 8 bases line up with TRBD1. Germline CDR1 SGHTA, CDR2 FQGTGA. The CDR3 totals 14 residues. V lost 5 bases to trimming and J lost 7 bases; unmatched junction nucleotides: 9. Written as DNA, the CDR3 is TGTGCCAGCAGCCAGGGGGCTAACTACGGGACCCAGTACTTC. Amino acid sequence: CASSQGANYGTQYF.

The table lists this clone with a few counts. The J gene is TRBJ2-7, the V gene TRBV28; D is perhaps TRBD2 (5 bases). V was clipped by 4 bases and J by 3 bases, with 16 bases between them. The CDR3 contains 15 residues. The germline CDR1 and CDR2 sequences are MDHEN and SYDVKM. The CDR3, as DNA: TGTGCCAGCAGTTCCCGGGGTGTCGCTCTCTACGAGCAGTACTTC. It encodes CASSSRGVALYEQYF.

The chain links TRBV7-9 to TRBJ2-1; 8 bases map to TRBD2. The trim removed 5 bases at V and 4 bases at J, leaving 7 bases unmatched. This CDR3 has 15 residues. Looked up from germline, CDR1 is SEHNR and CDR2 is FQNEAQ (reference sequence). The CDR3 nucleotides read TGTGCCAGCAGCCCTGGGACTAGTGAGTACAATGAGCAGTTCTTC. It codes for CASSPGTSEYNEQFF.

The CDR3: CASSLGESEAFF. CDR3 nucleotides: TGCGCCAGCAGTCTAGGGGAATCTGAAGCTTTCTTT. The chain employs TRBV5-1 and TRBJ1-1; the D gene is possibly TRBD1 (5 bases). This CDR3 is built from 12 residues. V was pared by 5 bases and J by 6 bases, with 11 bases between. Germline lookup yields CDR1 SGHRS and CDR2 YFSETQ.

V is TRBV5-1 and J is TRBJ1-4; TRBD1 matches at 7 bases. The CDR3 consists of 17 residues. The V gene's germline CDR1 is SGHRS and CDR2 YFSETQ. J gave up 0 bases and V 1 base, and 6 bases lay outside the gene matches. This chain's CDR3 is CASSLLGGGSTNEKLFF. The CDR3 DNA follows: TGCGCCAGCAGCTTGTTAGGAGGGGGCTCAACTAATGAAAAACTGTTTTTT. Full variable domain (rest looked up from reference TRBV5-1 and TRBJ1-4): KAGVTQTPRYLIKTRGQQVTLSCSPISGHRSVSWYQQTPGQGLQFLFEYFSETQRNKGNFPGRFSGRQFSNSRSEMNVSTLELGDSALYLCASSLLGGGSTNEKLFFGSGTQLSVL.

J is TRBJ1-1 and V is TRBV19, with D maybe TRBD1 (5 bases). V was cut by 9 bases and J by 3 bases, with 20 bases left in between. Germline V CDR1 and CDR2: LNHDA, SQIVND (reference sequence). There are 15 residues in the CDR3. The CDR3 loop reads CASTGGSLWDTEAFF. CDR3 DNA sequence: TGTGCCAGCACGGGGGGGTCCCTCTGGGACACTGAAGCTTTCTTT.

V and J are TRBV14 and TRBJ2-7; D remains unclear. V shed 7 bases and J shed 3 bases, with 10 bases lying between them. CDR3 length: 12 residues. Germline lookup yields CDR1 SGHDN and CDR2 FVKESK. In DNA, the CDR3 is TGTGCCAGCATGGGCCAGTTCTACGAGCAGTACTTC. This encodes CASMGQFYEQYF. The variable domain in full, completed from reference TRBV14 and TRBJ2-7, reads EAGVTQFPSHSVIEKGQTVTLRCDPISGHDNLYWYRRVMGKEIKFLLHFVKESKQDESGMPNNRFLAERTGGTYSTLKVQPAELEDSGVYFCASMGQFYEQYFGPGTRLTVT.